This T cell receptor beta chain was sequenced for a study of graft-versus-host responses after intestinal transplantation. Regarding the study as a whole: Subjects displaying graft-donor T cell macrochimerism possessed elevated graft-versus-host to host-versus-graft clonal ratios inside allografts.

A note on this clone: Its antigen is still unknown.

TCRdb keeps only in-frame clones here, not all; method: immunoSEQ multiplex PCR. The sample has 9,500 to 14,000 clones, approximately 93% seen once. As for time point: postoperative day 105 after intestinal transplantation (dayNNNN = postoperative day). The clonotype comes from a human patient who received an intestinal transplant, so some T cells may come from the graft donor. Sequences were derived from PBMCs, sampled 105 days after intestinal transplantation.

The CDR3 DNA reads as TGTGCCAGTAGTATCCTGAGCGGGAGCTACTACAATGAGCAGTTCTTC. Its translation: CASSILSGSYYNEQFF. V gene TRBV19 combines with J gene TRBJ2-1; 8 bases match TRBD2. Germline V gene sequence: CDR1 LNHDA, CDR2 SQIVND (reference sequence). Germline trimming cut 3 bases from V and 3 bases from J; bases unmatched to any gene: 7. The CDR3 loop spans 16 amino acids.